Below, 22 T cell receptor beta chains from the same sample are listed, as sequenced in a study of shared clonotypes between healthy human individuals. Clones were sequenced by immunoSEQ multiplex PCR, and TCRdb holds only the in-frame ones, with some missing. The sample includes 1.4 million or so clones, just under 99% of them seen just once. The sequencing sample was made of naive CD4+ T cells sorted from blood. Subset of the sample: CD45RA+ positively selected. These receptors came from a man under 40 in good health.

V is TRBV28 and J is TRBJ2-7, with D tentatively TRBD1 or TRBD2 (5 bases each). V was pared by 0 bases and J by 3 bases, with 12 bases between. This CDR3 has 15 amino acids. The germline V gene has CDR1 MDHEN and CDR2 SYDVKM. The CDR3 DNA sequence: TGTGCCAGCAGTTTATGGGGGACGGAGCACTACGAGCAGTACTTC. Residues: CASSLWGTEHYEQYF.

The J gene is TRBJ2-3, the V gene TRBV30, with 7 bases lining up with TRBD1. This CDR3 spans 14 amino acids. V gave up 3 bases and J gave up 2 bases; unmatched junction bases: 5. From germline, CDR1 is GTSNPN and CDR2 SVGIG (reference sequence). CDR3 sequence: CAWSPGQPTDTQYF. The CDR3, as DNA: TGTGCCTGGAGCCCGGGACAGCCCACAGATACGCAGTATTTT.

The CDR3 loop is CASSFVGPYEQYF. DNA for the CDR3: TGTGCCAGCAGTTTTGTGGGCCCATACGAGCAGTACTTC. This sequence joins TRBV28 and TRBJ2-7; D remains ambiguous. V was pared by 3 bases and J by 4 bases, with 10 bases between. The CDR3 extends over 13 amino acids. Germline-derived CDR1 and CDR2 are MDHEN and SYDVKM.

CDR3 residues: CASSSSEARQFF. As DNA, the CDR3 is TGTGCCAGCAGCTCCAGCGAGGCCCGACAGTTCTTC. The rearrangement joins TRBV7-9 to TRBJ2-1, with no clear D. The V and J ends lost 4 bases and 13 bases respectively, with 14 bases between them. CDR1 is SEHNR, CDR2 FQNEAQ, per germline (reference sequence). The CDR3 covers 12 residues.

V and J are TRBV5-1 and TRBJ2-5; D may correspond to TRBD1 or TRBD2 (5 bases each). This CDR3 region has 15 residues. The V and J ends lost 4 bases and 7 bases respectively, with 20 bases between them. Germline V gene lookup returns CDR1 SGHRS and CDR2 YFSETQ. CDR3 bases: TGCGCCAGCAGCCCCGCCCGGGGCCCGGCGAGGACCCAGTACTTC. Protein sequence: CASSPARGPARTQYF.

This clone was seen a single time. This chain's CDR3 is CASSLNSGSNQETQYF. In nucleotides, the CDR3 is TGTGCCAGCAGCTTAAATAGCGGGAGCAACCAAGAGACCCAGTACTTC. The J gene is TRBJ2-5, the V gene TRBV11-2, with 9 bases lining up with TRBD2. Per germline, CDR1 SGHAT and CDR2 FQNNGV. This CDR3 has 16 residues. With V trimmed by 2 bases and J by 0 bases, 4 bases remained unmatched.

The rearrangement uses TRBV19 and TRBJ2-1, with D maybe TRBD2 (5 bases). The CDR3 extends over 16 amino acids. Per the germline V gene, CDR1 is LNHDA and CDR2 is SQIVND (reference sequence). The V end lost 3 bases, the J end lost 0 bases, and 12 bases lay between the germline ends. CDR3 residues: CASSIPGGLSYNEQFF. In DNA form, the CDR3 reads TGTGCCAGTAGTATCCCTGGCGGACTCTCCTACAATGAGCAGTTCTTC.

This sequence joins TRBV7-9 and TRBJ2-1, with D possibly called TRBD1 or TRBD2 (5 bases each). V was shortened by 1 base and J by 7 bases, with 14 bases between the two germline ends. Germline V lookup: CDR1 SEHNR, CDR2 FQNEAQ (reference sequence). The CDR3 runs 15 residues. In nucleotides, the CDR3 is TGTGCCAGCAGCTTAGAGGCAGGGAGAAAGAATGAGCAGTTCTTC. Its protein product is CASSLEAGRKNEQFF.

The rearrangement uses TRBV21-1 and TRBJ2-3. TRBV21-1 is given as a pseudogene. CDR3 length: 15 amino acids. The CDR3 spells CARTRSLRFTDTQYF. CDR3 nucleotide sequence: TGTGCCAGGACCCGCTCCCTGAGATTCACAGATACGCAGTATTTT.

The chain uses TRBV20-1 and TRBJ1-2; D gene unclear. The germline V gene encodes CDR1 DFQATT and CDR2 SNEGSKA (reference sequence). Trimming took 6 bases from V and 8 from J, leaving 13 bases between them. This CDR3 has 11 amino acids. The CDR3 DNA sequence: TGCAGTGCCGCAGTTTATATCGGCTACACCTTC. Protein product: CSAAVYIGYTF.

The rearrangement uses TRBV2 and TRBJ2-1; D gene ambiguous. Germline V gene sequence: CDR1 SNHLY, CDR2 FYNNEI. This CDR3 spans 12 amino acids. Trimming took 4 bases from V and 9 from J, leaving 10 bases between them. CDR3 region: CASSVKGIEQFF. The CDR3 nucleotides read TGTGCCAGCAGTGTCAAGGGAATTGAGCAGTTCTTC.

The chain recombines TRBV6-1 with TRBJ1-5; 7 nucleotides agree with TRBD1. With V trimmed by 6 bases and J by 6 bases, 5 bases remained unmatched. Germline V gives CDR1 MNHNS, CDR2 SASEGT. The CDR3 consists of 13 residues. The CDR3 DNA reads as TGTGCCAGCAGCCCACAGGGGAGTCAGCCCCAGCATTTT. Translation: CASSPQGSQPQHF.

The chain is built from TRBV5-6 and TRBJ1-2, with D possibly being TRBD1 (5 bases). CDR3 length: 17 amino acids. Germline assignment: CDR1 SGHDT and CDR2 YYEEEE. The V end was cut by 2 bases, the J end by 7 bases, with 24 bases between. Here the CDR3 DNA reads TGTGCCAGCAGCTTTAGGGGTGTGGCCAGATGGGCCTCTGGCTACACCTTC. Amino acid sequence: CASSFRGVARWASGYTF.

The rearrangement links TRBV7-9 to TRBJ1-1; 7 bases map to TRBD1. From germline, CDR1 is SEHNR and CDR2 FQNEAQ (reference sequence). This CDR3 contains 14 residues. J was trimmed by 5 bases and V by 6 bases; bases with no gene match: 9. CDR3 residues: CASRDQTGLTEAFF. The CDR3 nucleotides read TGTGCCAGCAGGGACCAGACAGGGTTGACTGAAGCTTTCTTT.

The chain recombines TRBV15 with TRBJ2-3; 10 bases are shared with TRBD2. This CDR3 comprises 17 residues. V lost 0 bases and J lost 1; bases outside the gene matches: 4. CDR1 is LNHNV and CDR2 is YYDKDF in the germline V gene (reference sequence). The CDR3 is CATSRDAGTSGTDTQYF. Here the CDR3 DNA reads TGTGCCACCAGCAGAGATGCGGGGACTAGCGGCACAGATACGCAGTATTTT. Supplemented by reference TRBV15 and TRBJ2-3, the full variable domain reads DAMVIQNPRYQVTQFGKPVTLSCSQTLNHNVMYWYQQKSSQAPKLLFHYYDKDFNNEADTPDNFQSRRPNTSFCFLDIRSPGLGDTAMYLCATSRDAGTSGTDTQYFGPGTRLTVL.

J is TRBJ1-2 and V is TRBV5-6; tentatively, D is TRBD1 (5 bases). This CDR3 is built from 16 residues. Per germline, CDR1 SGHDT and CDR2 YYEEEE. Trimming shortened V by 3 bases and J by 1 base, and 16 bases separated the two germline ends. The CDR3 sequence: CASSSRDRRHNYGYTF. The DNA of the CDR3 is TGTGCCAGCAGCTCGCGGGACCGACGGCATAACTATGGCTACACCTTC.

The CDR3 is CASSPLGTGFTDTQYF. The CDR3 nucleotides read TGTGCCAGCTCACCTCTTGGGACAGGGTTCACAGATACGCAGTATTTT. This chain joins TRBV18 and TRBJ2-3; 9 bases align to TRBD1. This CDR3 comprises 16 residues. The junction had 6 bases not matched to a gene; V was cut back by 3 bases and J by 2 bases. CDR1 and CDR2 (germline): KGHSH, LQKENI.

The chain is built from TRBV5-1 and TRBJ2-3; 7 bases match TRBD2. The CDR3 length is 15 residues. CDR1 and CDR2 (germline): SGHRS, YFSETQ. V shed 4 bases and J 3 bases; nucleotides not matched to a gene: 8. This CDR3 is CASSVIAGSTDTQYF. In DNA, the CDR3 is TGCGCCAGCAGCGTTATAGCGGGTTCAACAGATACGCAGTATTTT.

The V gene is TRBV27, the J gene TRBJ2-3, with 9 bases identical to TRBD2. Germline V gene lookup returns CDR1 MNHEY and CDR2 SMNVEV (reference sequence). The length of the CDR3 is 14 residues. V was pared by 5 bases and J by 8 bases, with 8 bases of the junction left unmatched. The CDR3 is CASSPIAGVGTQYF. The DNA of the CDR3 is TGTGCCAGCAGTCCCATAGCGGGAGTGGGTACGCAGTATTTT.

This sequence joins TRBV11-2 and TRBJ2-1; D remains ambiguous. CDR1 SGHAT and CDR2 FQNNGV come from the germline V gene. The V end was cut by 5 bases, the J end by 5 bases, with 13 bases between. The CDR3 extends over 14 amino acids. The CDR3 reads CASSPAALDNEQFF. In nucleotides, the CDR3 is TGTGCCAGCAGCCCCGCGGCCCTCGACAATGAGCAGTTCTTC. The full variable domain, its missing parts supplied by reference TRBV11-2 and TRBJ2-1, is EAGVAQSPRYKIIEKRQSVAFWCNPISGHATLYWYQQILGQGPKLLIQFQNNGVVDDSQLPKDRFSAERLKGVDSTLKIQPAKLEDSAVYLCASSPAALDNEQFFGPGTRLTVL.

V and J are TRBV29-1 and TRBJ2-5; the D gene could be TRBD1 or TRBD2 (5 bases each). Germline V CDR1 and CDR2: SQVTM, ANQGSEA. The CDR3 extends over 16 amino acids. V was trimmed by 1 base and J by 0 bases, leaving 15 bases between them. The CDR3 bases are TGCAGCGTTGAAGGCCCCCCCGAGGGGTACCAAGAGACCCAGTACTTC. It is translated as CSVEGPPEGYQETQYF.

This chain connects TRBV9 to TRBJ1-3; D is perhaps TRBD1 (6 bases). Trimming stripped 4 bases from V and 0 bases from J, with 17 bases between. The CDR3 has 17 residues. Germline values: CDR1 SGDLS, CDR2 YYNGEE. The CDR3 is CASSILGSGVSGNTIYF. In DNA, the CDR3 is TGTGCCAGCAGCATTTTGGGCTCAGGGGTCTCTGGAAACACCATATATTTT. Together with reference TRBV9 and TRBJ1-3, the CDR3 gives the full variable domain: DSGVTQTPKHLITATGQRVTLRCSPRSGDLSVYWYQQSLDQGLQFLIQYYNGEERAKGNILERFSAQQFPDLHSELNLSSLELGDSALYFCASSILGSGVSGNTIYFGEGSWLTVV.